These 24 T cell receptor beta chains originate from one sample sequenced in a study of CD8 T cells in ankylosing spondylitis. Their antigen targets remain unknown. The study's findings and limits: What seemed typical of ankylosing spondylitis blood was a TCR beta motif built from 7 or 8 highly homologous variants.

TCRdb redid the calling of the 5' RACE reads with MiXCR, one entry per CDR3 protein. The repertoire has some 800,000 distinct CDR3 sequences, roughly 10% of them found once; the top ten carry approximately 0.5%. Source material: blood, either unsorted or a sorted T cell fraction (not recorded which). These receptors originate from a male donor with ankylosing spondylitis.

The sample holds many counts of this clonotype. This sequence joins TRBV7-2 and TRBJ2-7; D unclear. The V end was cut by 4 bases, the J end by 4 bases, with 5 bases between. Per the germline V gene, CDR1 is SGHTA and CDR2 is FQGNSA. The CDR3 runs to 11 residues. CDR3 protein: CASSSQYEQYF. CDR3 coding DNA: TGTGCCAGCAGCTCCCAGTACGAGCAGTACTTC.

This clonotype was picked up many times. The chain carries TRBV6-1 and TRBJ1-5; possibly TRBD1 for D (5 bases). Germline V gene lookup returns CDR1 MNHNS and CDR2 SASEGT. Trimming left V 2 bases short and J 7 bases short, with 12 bases between. This CDR3 is 14 amino acids long. CDR3 loop: CASSERQGVQPQHF. DNA of the CDR3: TGTGCCAGCAGTGAACGTCAGGGCGTACAGCCCCAGCATTTT.

This clonotype was detected only a few times. The gene calls are TRBV7-9 and TRBJ2-2; TRBD2 matches at 9 bases. Germline V gene lookup returns CDR1 SEHNR and CDR2 FQNEAQ (reference sequence). After removal of 3 bases from V and 6 bases from J, the junction contained 5 bases not matched to a gene. The CDR3 extends over 15 amino acids. CDR3 amino acids: CASSFLSGRAGELFF. CDR3 DNA: TGTGCCAGCAGCTTCCTTAGCGGGAGAGCCGGGGAGCTGTTTTTT.

This clonotype was seen many times. The V and J genes are TRBV28 and TRBJ2-5, with 7 bases aligning to TRBD2. The germline V gene has CDR1 MDHEN and CDR2 SYDVKM. The CDR3 runs 14 residues. J lost 4 bases, V lost 10 bases, and 12 bases had no gene match. The CDR3 bases are TGTGCCACTTCGGAGGGAGGGTCAGGAGAGACCCAGTACTTC. Translation: CATSEGGSGETQYF.

There are many counts of this clonotype. V usage is TRBV20-1 and J usage is TRBJ2-3; 10 bases map to TRBD2. The CDR3 is made up of 14 amino acids. From germline, CDR1 is DFQATT and CDR2 SNEGSKA (reference sequence). The V gene end was trimmed by 0 bases and the J gene end by 9 bases; junction bases not matched to a gene: 6. The CDR3, as DNA: TGCAGTGCTAGAGACCTAGCGGGGGCCTTGACGCAGTATTTT. It specifies CSARDLAGALTQYF.

This clonotype has just a few counts. V usage is TRBV11-2 and J usage is TRBJ2-7; 12 bases agree with TRBD1. The germline gives CDR1 SGHAT, CDR2 FQNNGV. V lost 5 bases, J lost 5 bases, and 4 bases stayed unmatched. This CDR3 contains 14 residues. CDR3 amino acids: CASSPGTGGHEQYF. The CDR3 DNA sequence: TGTGCCAGCAGCCCCGGGACAGGGGGCCACGAGCAGTACTTC.

This clonotype has only a few counts. The chain combines TRBV21-1 with TRBJ2-3; the D call of TRBD1 is as the table states it, not checked on the DNA. TRBV21-1 is noted as a pseudogene. The CDR3 has 17 residues. The CDR3 is CASSKIGIIPPPDTQYF. CDR3 in DNA: TGTGCCAGCAGCAAAATCGGGATAATCCCACCTCCAGATACGCAGTATTTT.

This clonotype was counted a few times. The chain combines TRBV10-3 with TRBJ1-5; TRBD1 might be the D (5 bases). Germline CDR1 is ENHRY and CDR2 is SYGVKD. This CDR3 is built from 13 residues. V was trimmed by 10 bases and J by 3 bases, leaving 13 bases between them. Written as DNA, the CDR3 is TGTGCCACCACGGGGACCTTCAATCAGCCCCAGCATTTT. Protein: CATTGTFNQPQHF.

This chain joins TRBV11-2 and TRBJ2-4; 7 positions match TRBD1. This CDR3 is built from 20 residues. Germline loops: CDR1 SGHAT, CDR2 FQNNGV. Trimming removed 5 bases from V and 0 bases from J; junction bases left unmatched: 19. The CDR3 protein is CASSPPLGTAALLAKNIQYF. The CDR3 DNA reads TGTGCCAGCAGCCCTCCCTTGGGGACAGCAGCCCTGTTAGCCAAAAACATTCAGTACTTC.

Many counts were recorded for this clonotype. The rearrangement links TRBV20-1 to TRBJ1-1; D is uncertain. Germline values: CDR1 DFQATT, CDR2 SNEGSKA (reference sequence). V was pared by 6 bases and J by 1 base, with 15 bases between. The CDR3 totals 14 residues. Here the CDR3 reads CSAPPGSGNTEAFF. CDR3 in DNA: TGCAGTGCCCCTCCTGGGTCCGGGAACACTGAAGCTTTCTTT.

The chain has TRBV29-1 and TRBJ2-2; TRBD1 agrees at 9 bases. The germline CDR1 and CDR2 sequences are SQVTM and ANQGSEA. The CDR3 has 15 residues. With V trimmed by 7 bases and J by 3 bases, 9 bases remained unmatched. The CDR3 reads CSAKVQGAYTGELFF. CDR3 sequence (DNA): TGCAGCGCCAAAGTACAGGGGGCGTACACCGGGGAGCTGTTTTTT.

This clonotype was recorded a few times. The V gene is TRBV7-9, the J gene TRBJ2-5; 9 bases line up with TRBD1. Germline V CDR1 and CDR2: SEHNR, FQNEAQ (reference sequence). CDR3 length equals 15 residues. J gave up 2 bases and V 4 bases, and 5 bases lay outside the gene matches. Here the CDR3 reads CASSSPGTGQETQYF. CDR3 coding DNA: TGTGCCAGCAGCTCCCCCGGGACAGGGCAAGAGACCCAGTACTTC.

This clonotype has at least ten counts. The gene calls are TRBV20-1 and TRBJ2-2; D not resolved. CDR3 length equals 14 residues. V was shortened by 5 bases and J by 4 bases, with 14 bases between the two germline ends. CDR1 is DFQATT and CDR2 is SNEGSKA in the germline V gene (reference sequence). The CDR3 region has the DNA TGCAGTGCTTCAAGTCACAGAGGCACCGGGGAGCTGTTTTTT. Its translation is CSASSHRGTGELFF.

This clonotype came up many times. A read error may produce the germline difference seen at one junction end. This chain uses TRBV11-2 with TRBJ2-1; a possible D gene is TRBD2 (6 bases). The CDR3 spans 15 residues. Germline CDR1 SGHAT, CDR2 FQNNGV. The CDR3 DNA follows: TGTGCCAGCAGCTTCCATGGGGACTCCCACAATGAGCAGTTCTTC. It translates to CASSFHGDSHNEQFF. Filled out from reference TRBV11-2 and TRBJ2-1, the complete variable domain reads EAGVAQSPRYKIIEKRQSVAFWCNPISGHATLYWYQQILGQGPKLLIQFQNNGVVDDSQLPKDRFSAERLKGVDSTLKIQPAKLEDSAVYLCASSFHGDSHNEQFFGPGTRLTVL.

The V gene is TRBV5-1, the J gene TRBJ1-1; D is uncertain. CDR1 is SGHRS, CDR2 YFSETQ, per germline. Trimming shortened V by 2 bases and J by 8 bases, and 10 bases separated the two germline ends. The CDR3 extends over 12 amino acids. CDR3 DNA sequence: TGCGCCAGCAGCTTAACGGAAAGGGAAGCTTTCTTT. Translating it yields CASSLTEREAFF.

This clonotype has a handful of counts. The DNA of the CDR3 is TGTGCCAGCTCACTCTTGAAAGAGACCCAGTACTTC. It encodes CASSLLKETQYF. The genes are TRBV18 and TRBJ2-5; unclear D gene. Trimming shortened V by 4 bases and J by 3 bases, and 6 bases separated the two germline ends. Germline CDR1 and CDR2: KGHSH and LQKENI. The CDR3 totals 12 residues.

A remark on this clonotype: A read error may be the cause here, since a much bigger clone is one base away. V gene TRBV24-1 combines with J gene TRBJ1-5; 7 bases map to TRBD1. CDR1 KGHDR and CDR2 SFDVKD come from the germline V gene. CDR3 length: 13 amino acids. Unmatched junction bases numbered 2, after V lost 5 bases and J lost 5 bases. The CDR3: CATSGQGDQPQHF. The CDR3 bases are TGTGCCACCAGTGGACAGGGAGATCAGCCCCAGCATTTT.

This chain connects TRBV5-1 to TRBJ2-5, with TRBD2 as a possible D gene (5 bases). Per the germline V gene, CDR1 is SGHRS and CDR2 is YFSETQ. The CDR3 covers 14 residues. V lost 2 bases, J lost 2 bases, and 10 bases lay in between. The CDR3 here is CASSFNTRQETQYF. CDR3 nucleotides: TGCGCCAGCAGCTTTAACACTAGGCAAGAGACCCAGTACTTC. The full variable domain, its missing parts supplied by reference TRBV5-1 and TRBJ2-5, is KAGVTQTPRYLIKTRGQQVTLSCSPISGHRSVSWYQQTPGQGLQFLFEYFSETQRNKGNFPGRFSGRQFSNSRSEMNVSTLELGDSALYLCASSFNTRQETQYFGPGTRLLVL.

The rearrangement links TRBV27 to TRBJ2-1; TRBD2 agrees at 7 bases. The germline CDR1 and CDR2 sequences are MNHEY and SMNVEV (reference sequence). The CDR3 sequence is 17 residues long. The J segment lost 4 bases and the V segment lost 5 bases, leaving 14 bases of the junction unmatched. CDR3 DNA sequence: TGTGCCAGCAGTCGATTCCCGGCTAGCGGAGTGTACAATGAGCAGTTCTTC. Translating gives CASSRFPASGVYNEQFF.

This clonotype has a count of ten or more. The V and J genes are TRBV20-1 and TRBJ1-1; D might be TRBD1 (5 bases). The V end was cut by 3 bases, the J end by 3 bases, with 14 bases between. In germline, CDR1 is DFQATT, CDR2 SNEGSKA (reference sequence). The CDR3 is 14 residues long. The chain's CDR3 is CSARLFGGDTEAFF. Written as DNA, the CDR3 is TGCAGTGCTAGGTTATTCGGAGGGGACACTGAAGCTTTCTTT.

This clonotype was counted between two and nine times. The V gene is TRBV20-1, the J gene TRBJ2-7; TRBD1 aligns across 10 bases. The CDR3 is 14 residues long. The J segment lost 6 bases and the V segment lost 5 bases, leaving 10 bases of the junction unmatched. Germline-derived CDR1 and CDR2 are DFQATT and SNEGSKA (reference sequence). CDR3 in amino acids: CSAENPGQGFEQYF. The CDR3 DNA follows: TGCAGTGCTGAAAACCCGGGACAGGGGTTCGAGCAGTACTTC.

CDR3 amino acids: CASQGIHSGDEKLFF. The CDR3 DNA follows: TGCGCCAGCCAGGGGATACATTCGGGAGATGAAAAACTGTTTTTT. This chain links TRBV4-3 with TRBJ1-4; the D gene is possibly TRBD1 (6 bases). Trimming removed 8 bases from V and 6 bases from J, with 19 bases in between. Germline V gene lookup returns CDR1 LGHNA and CDR2 YSLEER. The CDR3 is made up of 15 amino acids.

This clonotype has ten or more counts. J is TRBJ1-1 and V is TRBV10-3; TRBD1 might be the D (6 bases). The CDR3 length is 13 residues. CDR1 and CDR2 (germline): ENHRY, SYGVKD. Trimming left V 11 bases short and J 1 base short, with 14 bases between. CDR3 sequence: CAAQGHQNTEAFF. CDR3 sequence (DNA): TGTGCCGCTCAGGGGCATCAGAACACTGAAGCTTTCTTT.

This clonotype was seen a few times. The V call is TRBV6-2 or TRBV6-3, the J call TRBJ2-7; D is uncertain. CDR1 and CDR2 from the germline V gene are MNHEY and SVGEGT. Trimming stripped 4 bases from V and 0 bases from J, with 13 bases between. The CDR3 has 15 amino acids. The CDR3 DNA follows: TGTGCCAGCAGTTCCGCCGCGACGGTCTCCTACGAGCAGTACTTC. Protein sequence: CASSSAATVSYEQYF.